The T cell receptor beta chain described here comes from a study of OX40 agonist ivuxolimab in advanced cancers. Turning to the study itself: As their treatment, patients were administered ivuxolimab, an agonistic anti-OX40 (CD134) antibody. Earlier anti-PD-1, anti-PD-L1 or anti-CTLA-4 therapy was permitted; about 39% had received some. Partial responses were recorded for three patients, including one with hepatocellular carcinoma and two with cutaneous melanoma.

Sequenced by immunoSEQ multiplex PCR; TCRdb stores in-frame clones only, minus some. The data show approximately 14,000 clones, with around 90% seen just once and approximately 23% held by the top ten. This CDR3 comprises 16 residues. Germline CDR1 MNHEY, CDR2 SVGAGI. The V segment lost 0 bases and the J segment 5 bases; nucleotides outside the gene matches: 10. The TCR comes from an adult with an advanced solid tumor such as melanoma, head and neck, liver or kidney cancer. V usage is TRBV6-5 and J usage is TRBJ2-7, with 7 bases fitting TRBD2. Sequenced here: CD4+ or CD8+ T cells sorted from blood, sampled in a trial of the OX40 agonist ivuxolimab. The CDR3 DNA reads TGTGCCAGCAGTTACTCCGTGGGACTAATTTATGACGAGCAGTACTTC. Translating gives CASSYSVGLIYDEQYF.